One and the same sample provided the 24 T cell receptor beta chains below, sequenced in a study of cytomegalovirus exposure and HLA in healthy donors. It was with 60 Vbeta and 13 Jbeta primers that the PCR ran. Profiled with immunoSEQ multiplex PCR; TCRdb holds only in-frame clones, not every one. The sample yields approximately 150,000 clones, about 78% seen once. The sample was PBMCs. These receptors were obtained from a woman aged 45-65 years in good health and CMV-seropositive.

J is TRBJ2-5 and V is TRBV18; D not certain. The CDR3 has 11 residues. Trimming pared 2 bases from V and 5 bases from J, leaving 3 bases between. Germline-derived CDR1 and CDR2 are KGHSH and LQKENI. The CDR3 DNA is TGTGCCAGCTCACCAGAGGAGACCCAGTACTTC. Its protein is CASSPEETQYF.

The chain joins TRBV2 to TRBJ2-5; tentatively, D is TRBD2 (5 bases). The CDR3 contains 12 residues. The V gene's germline CDR1 is SNHLY and CDR2 FYNNEI. V lost 6 bases to trimming and J lost 5 bases, with 10 bases between them. CDR3 residues: CASSREEETQYF. The CDR3 bases are TGTGCCAGCAGCCGGGAAGAGGAGACCCAGTACTTC.

V usage is TRBV2 and J usage is TRBJ1-2; 7 nucleotides line up with TRBD1. The germline gives CDR1 SNHLY, CDR2 FYNNEI. There are 14 residues in the CDR3. The V and J ends lost 2 bases and 6 bases, in that order; junction bases with no gene match: 6. The CDR3, as DNA: TGTGCCAGCAGTGAAAAGGAGGGGGCAGATGGCTACACCTTC. Encoded protein: CASSEKEGADGYTF.

CDR3 in amino acids: CASSPDMFNEKLFF. As DNA, the CDR3 is TGTGCCAGCAGTCCGGACATGTTCAATGAAAAACTGTTTTTT. The V and J genes are TRBV6-5 and TRBJ1-4, with D perhaps TRBD1 (5 bases). This CDR3 is 14 amino acids long. Germline V lookup: CDR1 MNHEY, CDR2 SVGAGI. Trimming took 5 bases from V and 5 from J, leaving 12 bases between them.

This clone has a handful of counts. This chain uses TRBV9 with TRBJ2-7, with D possibly TRBD2 on 5 matching bases. V lost 4 bases to trimming and J lost 4 bases, with 15 bases between them. CDR1 SGDLS and CDR2 YYNGEE come from the germline V gene. The CDR3 is 14 residues long. The CDR3 DNA reads as TGTGCCAGCAGCTCCTCAGGAGGCGCGTACGAGCAGTACTTC. This translates into CASSSSGGAYEQYF.

This clone was counted only a few times. The V call is TRBV15, the J call TRBJ2-6, with D tentatively TRBD2 (5 bases). The V gene's germline CDR1 is LNHNV and CDR2 YYDKDF (reference sequence). The CDR3 is 18 residues long. The V and J ends lost 0 bases and 2 bases respectively, with 14 bases between them. The CDR3 reads CATSRDPFGETGANVLTF. CDR3 bases: TGTGCCACCAGCAGAGATCCATTCGGGGAGACTGGGGCCAACGTCCTGACTTTC.

The rearrangement uses TRBV6-1 and TRBJ1-2, with D tentatively TRBD1 (6 bases). V lost 0 bases and J lost 4, with 15 bases in between. Germline V gives CDR1 MNHNS, CDR2 SASEGT. The CDR3 is 16 residues long. The CDR3, as DNA: TGTGCCAGCAGTGAAGCGTCGAGGACAGCGATCTATGGCTACACCTTC. Its protein product is CASSEASRTAIYGYTF.

As concerns this clone: The junction departs from the called germline gene at one end, perhaps through a read error. This chain uses TRBV5-1 with TRBJ1-1; D is ambiguous. Germline CDR1 reads SGHRS; CDR2 reads YFSETQ. This CDR3 has 13 amino acids. The CDR3: CASSLTGNSEAFF. The CDR3 DNA reads TGCGCCAGCAGCTTGACGGGGAACTCTGAAGCTTTCTTT. The full variable domain, its missing parts supplied by reference TRBV5-1 and TRBJ1-1, is KAGVTQTPRYLIKTRGQQVTLSCSPISGHRSVSWYQQTPGQGLQFLFEYFSETQRNKGNFPGRFSGRQFSNSRSEMNVSTLELGDSALYLCASSLTGNSEAFFGQGTRLTVV.

This chain joins TRBV7-9 and TRBJ2-2; 7 bases are a match to TRBD1. V dropped 6 bases and J dropped 4; count of bases not matched to a gene: 11. The CDR3 is made up of 16 amino acids. CDR1 and CDR2 (germline): SEHNR, FQNEAQ (reference sequence). Written as DNA, the CDR3 is TGTGCCAGCAGACCTATCGACAGGGAGAGCACCGGGGAGCTGTTTTTT. Its translation is CASRPIDRESTGELFF.

V usage is TRBV4-1 and J usage is TRBJ2-1; 8 bases align to TRBD2. With 0 bases clipped from V and 5 bases from J, the junction kept 9 bases outside the gene matches. This CDR3 spans 17 amino acids. The V gene's germline CDR1 is MGHRA and CDR2 YSYEKL. The CDR3: CASSQEKRRGANNEQFF. The CDR3 DNA follows: TGCGCCAGCAGCCAAGAGAAACGGCGGGGGGCTAACAATGAGCAGTTCTTC.

The chain has TRBV4-2 and TRBJ2-7, with 7 bases matching TRBD1. Trimming removed 2 bases from V and 0 bases from J; junction bases left unmatched: 4. This CDR3 has 15 amino acids. CDR1 LGHNA and CDR2 YNFKEQ come from the germline V gene. DNA for the CDR3: TGTGCCAGCAGCCAAAGCCGGGACAGCTCCTACGAGCAGTACTTC. Protein product: CASSQSRDSSYEQYF.

The chain links TRBV6-6 to TRBJ1-4; TRBD1 is a possible D gene (6 bases). The ends were cut back, 2 bases at V and 8 bases at J, with 15 bases in the middle. The length of the CDR3 is 15 residues. Per germline, CDR1 MNHNY and CDR2 SVGAGI (reference sequence). The chain's CDR3 is CASSYRRGAGEKLFF. The DNA of the CDR3 is TGTGCCAGCAGTTACCGGCGGGGGGCGGGGGAAAAACTGTTTTTT.

The rearrangement uses TRBV27 and TRBJ2-7, with 11 bases lining up with TRBD1. V dropped 2 bases and J dropped 2; count of bases not matched to a gene: 2. The germline CDR1 and CDR2 sequences are MNHEY and SMNVEV (reference sequence). The CDR3 loop spans 15 amino acids. As DNA, the CDR3 is TGTGCCAGCAGTTTAAGGGACAGGGGGACCTACGAGCAGTACTTC. This codes for CASSLRDRGTYEQYF.

The chain uses TRBV6-1 and TRBJ1-5; D ambiguous. There are 15 residues in the CDR3. Germline V gene data show CDR1 as MNHNS and CDR2 as SASEGT. V lost 6 bases and J 3 bases, leaving 15 bases between the germline ends. CDR3 sequence: CASRRFTGVNQPQHF. For the CDR3, the DNA is TGTGCCAGCAGACGATTTACTGGTGTCAATCAGCCCCAGCATTTT.

The chain couples TRBV7-3 to TRBJ2-7; tentative D call: TRBD2 (7 bases). Germline values: CDR1 SGHTA, CDR2 FQGTGA. This CDR3 spans 13 amino acids. V was pared by 3 bases and J by 5 bases, with 11 bases between. The CDR3 region is CASSLGGHHEQYF. CDR3 coding DNA: TGTGCCAGCAGCTTGGGGGGGCACCACGAGCAGTACTTC.

This chain uses TRBV7-9 with TRBJ2-5; no definite D call. Trimming stripped 5 bases from V and 2 bases from J, with 12 bases between. The CDR3 runs 14 residues. CDR1 SEHNR and CDR2 FQNEAQ come from the germline V gene (reference sequence). The CDR3 protein is CASSLPGLQETQYF. DNA for the CDR3: TGTGCCAGCAGCCTACCGGGTCTACAAGAGACCCAGTACTTC.

This rearrangement joins TRBV7-2 to TRBJ1-2, with D possibly TRBD1 on 5 matching bases. V dropped 1 base and J dropped 8 bases, with 17 bases sitting between them. The CDR3 extends over 15 amino acids. Per germline, CDR1 SGHTA and CDR2 FQGNSA. In DNA, the CDR3 is TGTGCCAGCAGCTTAGACGACAGACCGTCTAGGGGCTACACCTTC. This sequence encodes CASSLDDRPSRGYTF.

The chain uses TRBV6-1 and TRBJ2-5, with a tentative D call TRBD2 (5 bases). The CDR3 spans 15 residues. V lost 6 bases, J lost 1 base, and 15 bases lay in between. Germline CDR1 MNHNS, CDR2 SASEGT. The CDR3 DNA is TGTGCCAGCAGCAGTCAACTAGGAATCCAAGAGACCCAGTACTTC. It encodes CASSSQLGIQETQYF.

V and J are TRBV9 and TRBJ2-2; the D gene is possibly TRBD1 (5 bases). Trimming removed 3 bases at V and 7 bases at J, with 16 bases between. This CDR3 is built from 15 residues. Germline CDR1 and CDR2: SGDLS and YYNGEE. CDR3 nucleotide sequence: TGTGCCAGCAGCGCCCAAGCAGGGCCCGGCGGGGAGCTGTTTTTT. The encoded protein is CASSAQAGPGGELFF.

In DNA, the CDR3 is TGCGCCAGCAGCCCCGGGACAGCCCAAGAGACCCAGTACTTC. This codes for CASSPGTAQETQYF. This chain uses TRBV5-1 with TRBJ2-5; 7 positions match TRBD1. Germline V gives CDR1 SGHRS, CDR2 YFSETQ. The CDR3 consists of 14 residues. Trimming at V came to 4 bases and at J to 1 base, leaving 4 bases not matched to a gene.

V usage is TRBV2 and J usage is TRBJ1-1; TRBD1 might be the D (5 bases). CDR1 is SNHLY, CDR2 FYNNEI, per germline. The CDR3 sequence is 18 residues long. V was cut by 2 bases and J by 4 bases, with 23 bases left in between. CDR3 in amino acids: CASSEPSYDPRVGTEAFF. Here the CDR3 DNA reads TGTGCCAGCAGTGAACCTTCGTACGACCCCAGGGTTGGCACTGAAGCTTTCTTT.

CDR3 residues: CASSYSRLMNTEAFF. DNA for the CDR3: TGTGCCAGCAGTTACTCGAGACTGATGAACACTGAAGCTTTCTTT. This chain uses TRBV6-6 with TRBJ1-1, with unresolved D. Germline lookup yields CDR1 MNHNY and CDR2 SVGAGI (reference sequence). Trimming took 0 bases from V and 0 from J, leaving 8 bases between them. The CDR3 is made up of 15 amino acids.

V is TRBV4-1 and J is TRBJ2-1, with 7 bases that match TRBD1. The germline gives CDR1 MGHRA, CDR2 YSYEKL. With 0 bases clipped from V and 4 bases from J, the junction kept 6 bases outside the gene matches. The CDR3 contains 16 residues. Here the CDR3 reads CASSQEGGLIYNEQFF. In nucleotides, the CDR3 is TGCGCCAGCAGCCAAGAAGGGGGCCTTATTTACAATGAGCAGTTCTTC.

The chain couples TRBV6-5 to TRBJ2-5; 7 nucleotides align to TRBD2. The CDR3 is made up of 16 amino acids. V was pared by 4 bases and J by 0 bases, with 8 bases of the junction left unmatched. Per the germline V gene, CDR1 is MNHEY and CDR2 is SVGAGI. The CDR3 DNA sequence: TGTGCCAGCAGTTCTCAGAGAGCGGGGTACCAAGAGACCCAGTACTTC. Residues: CASSSQRAGYQETQYF.